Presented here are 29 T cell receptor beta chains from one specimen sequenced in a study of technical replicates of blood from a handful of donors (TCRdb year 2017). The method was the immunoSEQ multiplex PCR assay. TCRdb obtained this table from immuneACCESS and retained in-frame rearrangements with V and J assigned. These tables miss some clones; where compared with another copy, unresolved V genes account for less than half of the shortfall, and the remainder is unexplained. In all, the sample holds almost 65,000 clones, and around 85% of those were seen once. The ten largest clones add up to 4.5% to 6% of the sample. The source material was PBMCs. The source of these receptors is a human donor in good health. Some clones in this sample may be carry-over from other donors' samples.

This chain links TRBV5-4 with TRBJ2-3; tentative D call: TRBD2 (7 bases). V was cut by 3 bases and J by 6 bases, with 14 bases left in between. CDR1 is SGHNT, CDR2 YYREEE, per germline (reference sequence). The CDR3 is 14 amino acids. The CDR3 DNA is TGTGCCAGCAGCTCGGTCGCGGGGGCGGATACGCAGTATTTT. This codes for CASSSVAGADTQYF.

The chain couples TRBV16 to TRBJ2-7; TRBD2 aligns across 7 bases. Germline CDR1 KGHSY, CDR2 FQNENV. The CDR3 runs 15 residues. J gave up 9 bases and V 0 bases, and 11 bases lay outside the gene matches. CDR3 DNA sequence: TGTGCCAGCAGCCAATCCACCGGGGGGAATTCAGTGCAGTACTTC. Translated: CASSQSTGGNSVQYF.

This CDR3 is CASSLGGYSGNTIYF. The CDR3 DNA is TGTGCCAGCAGCTTAGGCGGATACTCTGGAAACACCATATATTTT. J is TRBJ1-3 and V is TRBV7-2, with no clear D. The CDR3 loop spans 15 amino acids. Germline loops: CDR1 SGHTA, CDR2 FQGNSA. Between the trimmed V and J ends, which lost 1 base and 0 bases, there was a span of 7 bases.

The CDR3: CAGRGTQRSYTF. Written as DNA, the CDR3 is TGTGCCGGTAGGGGGACCCAGAGGAGCTACACCTTC. The chain couples TRBV2 to TRBJ1-2; D might be TRBD1 (6 bases). V lost 11 bases, J lost 9 bases, and 19 bases lay in between. Germline V CDR1 and CDR2: SNHLY, FYNNEI. This CDR3 is 12 amino acids long.

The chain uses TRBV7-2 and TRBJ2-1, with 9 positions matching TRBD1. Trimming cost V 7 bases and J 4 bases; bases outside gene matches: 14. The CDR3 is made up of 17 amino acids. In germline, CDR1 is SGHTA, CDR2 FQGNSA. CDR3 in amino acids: CASIPGGGTGFYNEQFF. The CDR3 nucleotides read TGTGCCAGCATCCCCGGTGGAGGGACAGGGTTTTACAATGAGCAGTTCTTC.

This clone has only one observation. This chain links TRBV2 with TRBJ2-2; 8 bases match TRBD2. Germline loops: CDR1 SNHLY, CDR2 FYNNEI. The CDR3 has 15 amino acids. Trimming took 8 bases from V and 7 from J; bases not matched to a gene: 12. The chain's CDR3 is CASSKGGLVLGELFF. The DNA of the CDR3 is TGTGCCAGCTCCAAAGGGGGACTAGTGCTCGGGGAGCTGTTTTTT.

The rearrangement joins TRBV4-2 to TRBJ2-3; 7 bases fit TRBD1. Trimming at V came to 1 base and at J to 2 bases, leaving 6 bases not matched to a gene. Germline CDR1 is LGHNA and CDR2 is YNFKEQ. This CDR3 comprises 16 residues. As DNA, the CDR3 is TGTGCCAGCAGCCAAGTTCCGGGACAGTCCACAGATACGCAGTATTTT. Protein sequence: CASSQVPGQSTDTQYF.

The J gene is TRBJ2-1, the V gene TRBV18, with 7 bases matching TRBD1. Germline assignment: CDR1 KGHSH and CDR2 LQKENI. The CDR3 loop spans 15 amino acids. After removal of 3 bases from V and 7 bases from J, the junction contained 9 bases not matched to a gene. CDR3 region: CASSPGQNTFNEQFF. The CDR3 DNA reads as TGTGCCAGCTCACCGGGACAGAACACCTTTAATGAGCAGTTCTTC.

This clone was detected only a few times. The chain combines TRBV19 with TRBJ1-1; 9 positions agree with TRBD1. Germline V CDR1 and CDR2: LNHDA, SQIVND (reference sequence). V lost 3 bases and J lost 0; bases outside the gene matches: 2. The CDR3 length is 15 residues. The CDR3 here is CASSIGTGLNTEAFF. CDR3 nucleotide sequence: TGTGCCAGTAGTATCGGGACAGGGTTGAACACTGAAGCTTTCTTT.

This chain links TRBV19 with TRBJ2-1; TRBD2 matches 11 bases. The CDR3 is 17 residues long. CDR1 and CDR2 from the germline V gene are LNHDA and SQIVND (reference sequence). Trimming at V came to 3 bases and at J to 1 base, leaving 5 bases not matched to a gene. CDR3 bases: TGTGCCAGTAGTATTTATAGACTAGCGGGGTCCTACAATGAGCAGTTCTTC. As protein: CASSIYRLAGSYNEQFF.

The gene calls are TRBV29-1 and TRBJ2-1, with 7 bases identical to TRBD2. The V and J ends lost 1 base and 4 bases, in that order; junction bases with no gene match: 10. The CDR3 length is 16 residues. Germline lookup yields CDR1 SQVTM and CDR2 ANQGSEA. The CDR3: CSVEGLSGGIYNEQFF. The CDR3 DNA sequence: TGCAGCGTTGAAGGGCTCTCCGGGGGGATATACAATGAGCAGTTCTTC.

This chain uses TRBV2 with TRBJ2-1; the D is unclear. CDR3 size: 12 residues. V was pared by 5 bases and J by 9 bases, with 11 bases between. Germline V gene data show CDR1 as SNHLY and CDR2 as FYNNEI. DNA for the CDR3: TGTGCCAGCAGTCACTATATGGGTGAGCAGTTCTTC. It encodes CASSHYMGEQFF. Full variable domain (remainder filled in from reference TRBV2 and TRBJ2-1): EPEVTQTPSHQVTQMGQEVILRCVPISNHLYFYWYRQILGQKVEFLVSFYNNEISEKSEIFDDQFSVERPDGSNFTLKIRSTKLEDSAMYFCASSHYMGEQFFGPGTRLTVL.

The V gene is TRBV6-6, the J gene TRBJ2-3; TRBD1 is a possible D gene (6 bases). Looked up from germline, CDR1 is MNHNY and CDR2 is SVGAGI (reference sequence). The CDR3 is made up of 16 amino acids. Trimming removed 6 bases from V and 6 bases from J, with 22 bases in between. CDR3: CASRDGTTNPRDTQYF. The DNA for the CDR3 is TGTGCCAGCAGAGACGGGACAACAAATCCTCGGGATACGCAGTATTTT.

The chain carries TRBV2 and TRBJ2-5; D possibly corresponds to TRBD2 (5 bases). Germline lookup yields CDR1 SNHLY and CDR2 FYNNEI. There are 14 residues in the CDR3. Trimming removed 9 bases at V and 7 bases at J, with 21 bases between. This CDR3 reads CASSTGSQRGTQYF. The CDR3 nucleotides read TGTGCCAGTAGCACGGGGTCCCAGAGAGGGACCCAGTACTTC.

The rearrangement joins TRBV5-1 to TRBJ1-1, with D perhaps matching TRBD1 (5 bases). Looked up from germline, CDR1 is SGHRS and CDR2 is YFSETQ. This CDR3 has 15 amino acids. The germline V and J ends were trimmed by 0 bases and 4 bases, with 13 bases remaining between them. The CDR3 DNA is TGCGCCAGCAGCTTGGAGGTCACAAGGGGCACTGAAGCTTTCTTT. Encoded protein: CASSLEVTRGTEAFF.

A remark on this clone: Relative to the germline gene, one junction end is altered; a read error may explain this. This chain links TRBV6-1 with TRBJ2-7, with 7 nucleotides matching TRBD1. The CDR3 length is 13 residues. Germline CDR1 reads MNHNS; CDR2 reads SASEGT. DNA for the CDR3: TGTGCCAGCAGTGAAACCCTAGACAGGGCACTTATCTTC. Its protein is CASSETLDRALIF.

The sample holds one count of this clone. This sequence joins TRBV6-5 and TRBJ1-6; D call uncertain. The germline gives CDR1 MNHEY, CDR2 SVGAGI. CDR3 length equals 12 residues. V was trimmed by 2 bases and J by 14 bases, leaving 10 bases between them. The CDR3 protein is CASSYTTGTLHF. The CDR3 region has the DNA TGTGCCAGCAGTTACACCACCGGGACCCTCCACTTT.

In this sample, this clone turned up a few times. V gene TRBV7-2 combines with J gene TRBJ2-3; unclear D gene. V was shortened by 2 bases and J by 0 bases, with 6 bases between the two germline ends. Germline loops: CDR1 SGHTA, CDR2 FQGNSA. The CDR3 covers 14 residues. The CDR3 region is CASSLRASTDTQYF. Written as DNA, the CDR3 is TGTGCCAGCAGCTTAAGAGCTAGCACAGATACGCAGTATTTT.

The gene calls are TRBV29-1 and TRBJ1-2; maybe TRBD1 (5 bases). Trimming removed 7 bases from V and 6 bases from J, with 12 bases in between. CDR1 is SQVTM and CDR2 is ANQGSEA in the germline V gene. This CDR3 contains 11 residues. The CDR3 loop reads CSGGGLDGYTF. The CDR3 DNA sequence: TGCAGCGGCGGGGGGTTAGATGGCTACACCTTC.

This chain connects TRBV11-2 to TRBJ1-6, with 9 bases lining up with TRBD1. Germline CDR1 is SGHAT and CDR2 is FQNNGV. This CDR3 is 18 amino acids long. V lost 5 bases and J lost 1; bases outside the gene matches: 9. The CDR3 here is CASSIPTGGRSYNSPLHF. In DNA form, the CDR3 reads TGTGCCAGCAGCATCCCGACAGGGGGAAGATCCTATAATTCACCCCTCCACTTT.

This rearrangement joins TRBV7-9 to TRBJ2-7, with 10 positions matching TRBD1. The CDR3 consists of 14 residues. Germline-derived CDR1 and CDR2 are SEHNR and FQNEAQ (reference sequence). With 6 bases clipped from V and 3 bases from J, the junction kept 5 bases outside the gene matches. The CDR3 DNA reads TGTGCCAGCAGTTCCGGGACAGGGGTCTACGAGCAGTACTTC. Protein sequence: CASSSGTGVYEQYF.

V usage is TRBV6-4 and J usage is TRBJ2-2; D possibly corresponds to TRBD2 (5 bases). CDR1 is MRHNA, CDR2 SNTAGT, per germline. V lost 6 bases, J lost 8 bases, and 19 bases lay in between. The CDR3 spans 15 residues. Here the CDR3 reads CASSPTLGPGGELFF. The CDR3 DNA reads TGTGCCAGCAGCCCTACATTAGGGCCGGGGGGGGAGCTGTTTTTT.

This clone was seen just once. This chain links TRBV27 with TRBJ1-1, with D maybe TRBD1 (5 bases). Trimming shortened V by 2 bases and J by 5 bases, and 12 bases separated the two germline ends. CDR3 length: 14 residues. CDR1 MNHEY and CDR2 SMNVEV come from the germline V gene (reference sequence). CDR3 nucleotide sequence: TGTGCCAGCAGTTTAGGGGGGGGGAGTACTGAAGCTTTCTTT. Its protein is CASSLGGGSTEAFF.

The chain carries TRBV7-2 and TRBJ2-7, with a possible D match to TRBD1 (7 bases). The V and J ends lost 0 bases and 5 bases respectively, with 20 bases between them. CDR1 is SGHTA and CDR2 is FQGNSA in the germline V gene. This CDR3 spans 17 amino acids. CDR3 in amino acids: CASSLASGGTPWNEQYF. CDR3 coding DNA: TGTGCCAGCAGCTTAGCGTCAGGGGGGACCCCCTGGAACGAGCAGTACTTC. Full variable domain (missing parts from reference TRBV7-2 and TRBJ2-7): GAGVSQSPSNKVTEKGKDVELRCDPISGHTALYWYRQSLGQGLEFLIYFQGNSAPDKSGLPSDRFSAERTGGSVSTLTIQRTQQEDSAVYLCASSLASGGTPWNEQYFGPGTRLTVT.

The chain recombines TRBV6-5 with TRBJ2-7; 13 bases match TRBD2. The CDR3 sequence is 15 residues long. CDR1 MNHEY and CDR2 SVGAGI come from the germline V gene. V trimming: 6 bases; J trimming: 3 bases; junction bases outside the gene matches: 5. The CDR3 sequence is CASSRTSGRDYEQYF. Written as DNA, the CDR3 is TGTGCCAGCAGCCGGACTAGCGGGAGAGACTACGAGCAGTACTTC.

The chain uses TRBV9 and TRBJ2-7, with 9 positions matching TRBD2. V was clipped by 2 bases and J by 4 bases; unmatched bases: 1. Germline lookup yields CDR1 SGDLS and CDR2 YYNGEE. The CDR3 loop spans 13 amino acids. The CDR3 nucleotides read TGTGCCAGCAGCGTTAGCGGGAGTTACGAGCAGTACTTC. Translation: CASSVSGSYEQYF.

CDR3 protein: CASSTDRNWNTGELFF. The CDR3, as DNA: TGCGCCAGCAGCACCGACAGGAACTGGAACACCGGGGAGCTGTTTTTT. The V and J genes are TRBV5-1 and TRBJ2-2; TRBD1 might be the D (6 bases). The CDR3 has 16 amino acids. V lost 4 bases and J 1 base, leaving 14 bases between the germline ends. CDR1 is SGHRS, CDR2 YFSETQ, per germline.

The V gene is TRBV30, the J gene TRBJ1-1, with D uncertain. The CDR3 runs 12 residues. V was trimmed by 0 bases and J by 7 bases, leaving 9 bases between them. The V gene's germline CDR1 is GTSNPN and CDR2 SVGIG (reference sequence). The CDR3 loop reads CAWSVSRREAFF. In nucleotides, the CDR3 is TGTGCCTGGAGTGTTAGCCGCCGTGAAGCTTTCTTT.

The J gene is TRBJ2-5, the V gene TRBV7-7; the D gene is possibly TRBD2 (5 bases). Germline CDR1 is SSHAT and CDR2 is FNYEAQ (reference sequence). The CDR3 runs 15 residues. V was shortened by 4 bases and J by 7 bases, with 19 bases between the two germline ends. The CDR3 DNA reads TGTGCCAGCAGCTCCGTGGAAGGGAGCTCGGGGACCCAGTACTTC. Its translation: CASSSVEGSSGTQYF.